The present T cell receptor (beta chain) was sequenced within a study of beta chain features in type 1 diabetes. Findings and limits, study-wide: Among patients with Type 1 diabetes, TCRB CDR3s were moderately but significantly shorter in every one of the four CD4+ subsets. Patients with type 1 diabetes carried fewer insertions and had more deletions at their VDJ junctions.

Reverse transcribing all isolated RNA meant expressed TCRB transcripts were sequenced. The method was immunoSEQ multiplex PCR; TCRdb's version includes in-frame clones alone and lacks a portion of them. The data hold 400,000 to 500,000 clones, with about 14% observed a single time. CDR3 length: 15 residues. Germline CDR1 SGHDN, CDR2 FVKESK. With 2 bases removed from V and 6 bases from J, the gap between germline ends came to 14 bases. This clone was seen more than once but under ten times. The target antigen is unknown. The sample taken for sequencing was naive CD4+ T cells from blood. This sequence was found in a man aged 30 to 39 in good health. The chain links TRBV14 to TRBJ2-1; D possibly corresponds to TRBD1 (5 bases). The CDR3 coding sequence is TGTGCCAGCAGCCAACGAAGGGCAGGGCGCAATGAGCAGTTCTTC. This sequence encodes CASSQRRAGRNEQFF.